The 19 T cell receptor beta chains given below trace back to one sample, sequenced in a study of cytomegalovirus exposure and HLA in healthy donors (TCRdb year 2017). Library prep was done by the immunoSEQ multiplex PCR assay. A mixture of 60 forward primers for TCR Vbeta segments and 13 reverse primers for TCR Jbeta segments was used in the multiplex PCR. Here the immuneACCESS table is served through TCRdb, limited to in-frame sequences with V and J called. Missing clones are a known gap in these copies; in checked studies unresolved V genes cover under half, and the rest lacks a known reason. This sample holds under 200,000 clones; 86% were observed only once. About 2.1% of the sample is in the top ten clones. Sequenced input: PBMCs. These TCRs come from a woman between 18 and 29 years old in good health and CMV-seronegative.

This rearrangement joins TRBV27 to TRBJ2-3, with 12 bases fitting TRBD2. There are 20 residues in the CDR3. The V segment lost 4 bases and the J segment 4 bases; nucleotides outside the gene matches: 18. Germline V gene lookup returns CDR1 MNHEY and CDR2 SMNVEV (reference sequence). Here the CDR3 reads CASSSTYAGTSGSGPDTQYF. The CDR3 nucleotides are TGTGCCAGCAGTTCCACCTACGCCGGGACTAGCGGGTCGGGGCCAGATACGCAGTATTTT.

The chain couples TRBV6-1 to TRBJ1-3; D unresolved. V lost 5 bases to trimming and J lost 0 bases, with 8 bases between them. The CDR3 is 14 amino acids. Germline V gene sequence: CDR1 MNHNS, CDR2 SASEGT. Written as DNA, the CDR3 is TGTGCCAGCAGTCTTCCTCCCTCTGGAAACACCATATATTTT. This codes for CASSLPPSGNTIYF.

V and J are TRBV7-2 and TRBJ2-2, with 16 bases lining up with TRBD2. Germline assignment: CDR1 SGHTA and CDR2 FQGNSA. This CDR3 is 17 amino acids long. V dropped 4 bases and J dropped 7; count of bases not matched to a gene: 6. CDR3 loop: CASSSRGLAGGFGELFF. CDR3 sequence (DNA): TGTGCCAGCAGCTCGCGGGGACTAGCGGGGGGGTTCGGGGAGCTGTTTTTT.

V and J are TRBV29-1 and TRBJ2-3; TRBD2 matches at 8 bases. V lost 1 base to trimming and J lost 1 base; unmatched junction nucleotides: 10. The CDR3 extends over 17 amino acids. Looked up from germline, CDR1 is SQVTM and CDR2 is ANQGSEA. The DNA of the CDR3 is TGCAGCGTTGAAGGCCCCGGGGAGCGGGGGCGCACAGATACGCAGTATTTT. This gives the protein CSVEGPGERGRTDTQYF.

The rearrangement joins TRBV28 to TRBJ1-2; 7 bases match TRBD1. Germline trimming cut 6 bases from V and 1 base from J; bases unmatched to any gene: 5. From germline, CDR1 is MDHEN and CDR2 SYDVKM. The CDR3 covers 14 residues. CDR3 DNA sequence: TGTGCCAGCAGCCGGGACAGCTTTAACTATGGCTACACCTTC. It yields the protein CASSRDSFNYGYTF.

The rearrangement links TRBV6-4 to TRBJ1-1; the D gene is possibly TRBD1 (5 bases). Germline-derived CDR1 and CDR2 are MRHNA and SNTAGT. The CDR3 sequence is 14 residues long. V shed 6 bases and J shed 5 bases, with 16 bases lying between them. The CDR3 sequence is CASRGAQGLTEAFF. The CDR3 nucleotides are TGTGCCAGCAGAGGGGCTCAGGGCCTGACTGAAGCTTTCTTT.

The chain employs TRBV6-1 and TRBJ1-2, with a tentative D call TRBD1 (6 bases). The CDR3 has 14 amino acids. Germline assignment: CDR1 MNHNS and CDR2 SASEGT. Between the trimmed V and J ends, which lost 4 bases and 5 bases, there was a span of 14 bases. The CDR3 region is CASSGGGRGYGYTF. For the CDR3, the DNA is TGTGCCAGCAGTGGGGGGGGGCGAGGTTATGGCTACACCTTC.

The chain joins TRBV19 to TRBJ1-2; 8 bases map to TRBD1. Germline loops: CDR1 LNHDA, CDR2 SQIVND (reference sequence). V lost 10 bases to trimming and J lost 2 bases; unmatched junction nucleotides: 15. The CDR3 sequence is 16 residues long. In DNA form, the CDR3 reads TGTGCCATTTCGCCTACGACAGGGGAGGGGAACTATGGCTACACCTTC. Residues: CAISPTTGEGNYGYTF. Using reference TRBV19 and TRBJ1-2 for the parts outside the CDR3, the full variable domain is DGGITQSPKYLFRKEGQNVTLSCEQNLNHDAMYWYRQDPGQGLRLIYYSQIVNDFQKGDIAEGYSVSREKKESFPLTVTSAQKNPTAFYLCAISPTTGEGNYGYTFGSGTRLTVV.

With respect to this clone: An end of the junction does not agree with germline; a read error may underlie this. The chain uses TRBV6-5 and TRBJ1-2; possible D gene TRBD1, 5 bases. The CDR3 extends over 15 amino acids. CDR1 and CDR2 (germline): MNHEY, SVGAGI. CDR3 coding DNA: TGTGCCAGCAGTTACTCGTCGGACACTAACTATGGCTACCCCTTC. Protein: CASSYSSDTNYGYPF.

This chain links TRBV7-3 with TRBJ2-7, with TRBD2 as a possible D gene (6 bases). Between the trimmed V and J ends, which lost 5 bases and 5 bases, there was a span of 19 bases. The CDR3 totals 15 residues. Germline V gene lookup returns CDR1 SGHTA and CDR2 FQGTGA. The CDR3 loop is CASSLTEGSWDEQYF. The CDR3 DNA follows: TGTGCCAGCAGCCTCACGGAGGGCAGTTGGGACGAGCAGTACTTC.

V is TRBV2 and J is TRBJ1-2, with TRBD1 matching over 9 bases. Trimming at V came to 4 bases and at J to 5 bases, leaving 2 bases not matched to a gene. The CDR3 is 13 residues long. CDR1 and CDR2 from the germline V gene are SNHLY and FYNNEI. The CDR3 is CASSGDREYGYTF. The DNA for the CDR3 is TGTGCCAGCAGTGGGGACAGGGAGTATGGCTACACCTTC.

This clone has only a few counts. The rearrangement joins TRBV7-8 to TRBJ1-1, with no clear D. The germline gives CDR1 SGHVS, CDR2 FQNEAQ. The CDR3 spans 12 residues. V was pared by 0 bases and J by 7 bases, with 6 bases between. CDR3 bases: TGTGCCAGCAGCTTAGCGGGAGGTGAAGCTTTCTTT. Translation gives CASSLAGGEAFF. The variable domain in full, completed from reference TRBV7-8 and TRBJ1-1, reads GAGVSQSPRYKVAKRGQDVALRCDPISGHVSLFWYQQALGQGPEFLTYFQNEAQLDKSGLPSDRFFAERPEGSVSTLKIQRTQQEDSAVYLCASSLAGGEAFFGQGTRLTVV.

The chain is built from TRBV2 and TRBJ1-2, with D maybe TRBD1 (6 bases). Trimming stripped 5 bases from V and 3 bases from J, with 10 bases between. CDR3 size: 13 residues. From germline, CDR1 is SNHLY and CDR2 FYNNEI. The CDR3 DNA reads TGTGCCAGCAGTCCACCAGGGGACTATGGCTACACCTTC. The encoded protein is CASSPPGDYGYTF.

The chain couples TRBV27 to TRBJ2-1; 7 bases are shared with TRBD2. The length of the CDR3 is 16 residues. Germline trimming cut 5 bases from V and 0 bases from J; bases unmatched to any gene: 7. Germline values: CDR1 MNHEY, CDR2 SMNVEV (reference sequence). The CDR3 is CASSRGEASSYNEQFF. CDR3 in DNA: TGTGCCAGCAGTCGGGGGGAGGCGAGCTCCTACAATGAGCAGTTCTTC.

The chain joins TRBV19 to TRBJ1-1, with 9 bases that match TRBD1. Trimming at V came to 7 bases and at J to 2 bases, leaving 14 bases not matched to a gene. CDR3 size: 17 residues. CDR1 and CDR2 (germline): LNHDA, SQIVND (reference sequence). This CDR3 is CASKGPDRDRANTEAFF. CDR3 nucleotide sequence: TGTGCCAGTAAGGGCCCAGATAGGGACAGGGCCAACACTGAAGCTTTCTTT.

The genes are TRBV16 and TRBJ2-1; maybe TRBD1 (6 bases). V gave up 4 bases and J gave up 4 bases, with 14 bases separating them. The CDR3 sequence is 15 residues long. CDR1 is KGHSY and CDR2 is FQNENV in the germline V gene. This chain's CDR3 is CASSPTGTYYNEQFF. Here the CDR3 DNA reads TGTGCCAGCAGCCCCACAGGGACGTATTACAATGAGCAGTTCTTC.

The chain links TRBV7-9 to TRBJ1-1; D ambiguous. The CDR3 has 14 amino acids. Germline assignment: CDR1 SEHNR and CDR2 FQNEAQ (reference sequence). Trimming removed 2 bases at V and 0 bases at J, with 7 bases between. As DNA, the CDR3 is TGTGCCAGCAGCTTAACGGGGATGAACACTGAAGCTTTCTTT. It translates to CASSLTGMNTEAFF.

This clone was observed once. V and J are TRBV28 and TRBJ2-1; TRBD2 aligns across 10 bases. Germline V gene data show CDR1 as MDHEN and CDR2 as SYDVKM. Trimming cost V 10 bases and J 12 bases; bases outside gene matches: 15. The CDR3 totals 14 residues. The CDR3 spells CATRLAGVRGVQFF. In nucleotides, the CDR3 is TGTGCCACCCGGCTAGCGGGGGTACGGGGGGTGCAGTTCTTC.

The rearrangement uses TRBV15 and TRBJ2-1; D may be TRBD2 (5 bases). The V and J ends lost 1 base and 0 bases respectively, with 10 bases between them. The CDR3 sequence is 16 residues long. CDR1 is LNHNV, CDR2 YYDKDF, per germline (reference sequence). The CDR3 here is CATSRGGEGSYNEQFF. DNA of the CDR3: TGTGCCACCAGCAGAGGGGGAGAGGGCTCCTACAATGAGCAGTTCTTC.